This TCR beta chain is drawn from a study of Graves' ophthalmopathy and Graves' hyperthyroidism. Lactation, pregnancy, uncontrolled infections and other autoimmune diseases were all grounds for excluding patients. The diagnosis was founded upon clinical symptoms, serum thyroxine, TRAb, thyroid ultrasound and orbital computed tomography. Study-level points and caveats: Sensitivity reached 70% to 71% and specificity around 76% when the model predicted ophthalmopathy progression.

For this clonotype: What it binds is unknown.

The sequenced template was RNA, covering the TCR beta CDR3 region. HTBI primers were employed in first-round RT-PCR, then a second-round multiplex PCR followed. A single record per CDR3 protein comes from TCRdb applying MiXCR to the multiplex PCR reads. The table lists around 670,000 distinct CDR3 sequences, roughly 40% of them singletons, with roughly 46% in the top ten. Sequencing was performed on peripheral blood. This clonotype was obtained from an adult man with Graves' ophthalmopathy.

CDR3 residues: CASSSSRTGVHEQYF. CDR3 DNA sequence: TGTGCCAGCAGCTCTTCTCGGACAGGGGTTCACGAGCAGTACTTC. V and J are TRBV11-2 and TRBJ2-7; 9 bases fit TRBD1. Trimming took 4 bases from V and 5 from J; bases not matched to a gene: 9. The CDR3 runs 15 residues. Germline lookup yields CDR1 SGHAT and CDR2 FQNNGV.